The 3 T cell receptor beta chains given below trace back to one sample, sequenced in a study of identical twins. One entry per CDR3 protein, called by TCRdb with MiXCR from the 5' RACE reads. The data contain more than 1.5 million distinct CDR3 sequences, 32% of them seen just once; the ten biggest clones take up more than 0.25%. Sequenced: cord blood. Receptors originate from a newborn girl in good health.

This clonotype was counted many times. V usage is TRBV5-1 and J usage is TRBJ2-3; D gene unclear. The V end was cut by 0 bases, the J end by 6 bases, with 8 bases between. Looked up from germline, CDR1 is SGHRS and CDR2 is YFSETQ. There are 13 residues in the CDR3. The CDR3 here is CASSLGPRDTQYF. For the CDR3, the DNA is TGCGCCAGCAGCTTGGGACCCAGGGATACGCAGTATTTT. Using reference TRBV5-1 and TRBJ2-3 for the parts outside the CDR3, the full variable domain is KAGVTQTPRYLIKTRGQQVTLSCSPISGHRSVSWYQQTPGQGLQFLFEYFSETQRNKGNFPGRFSGRQFSNSRSEMNVSTLELGDSALYLCASSLGPRDTQYFGPGTRLTVL.

This clonotype was counted a few times. The chain has TRBV10-3 and TRBJ2-5; 14 nucleotides agree with TRBD2. The J call is uncertain, as TRBJ2-7 better fits the DNA end. CDR1 and CDR2 from the germline V gene are ENHRY and SYGVKD. The CDR3 runs to 15 residues. CDR3 region: CAIRGLAGEGYEQYF. The CDR3 DNA follows: TGTGCCATCCGGGGACTAGCGGGAGAGGGCTACGAGCAGTACTTC.

This clonotype was counted a single time. As the CDR3 is not closed by the conserved phenylalanine or tryptophan, this likely results from a read error. This chain joins TRBV27 and TRBJ1-2, with D maybe TRBD1 (5 bases). This CDR3 has 15 amino acids. Per germline, CDR1 MNHEY and CDR2 SMNVEV (reference sequence). Trimming removed 1 base from V and 4 bases from J, with 13 bases in between. The CDR3 loop reads CASSLYMGPSYGYTY. The CDR3 DNA reads TGTGCCAGCAGTTTATATATGGGACCGAGCTATGGCTACACCTAC.